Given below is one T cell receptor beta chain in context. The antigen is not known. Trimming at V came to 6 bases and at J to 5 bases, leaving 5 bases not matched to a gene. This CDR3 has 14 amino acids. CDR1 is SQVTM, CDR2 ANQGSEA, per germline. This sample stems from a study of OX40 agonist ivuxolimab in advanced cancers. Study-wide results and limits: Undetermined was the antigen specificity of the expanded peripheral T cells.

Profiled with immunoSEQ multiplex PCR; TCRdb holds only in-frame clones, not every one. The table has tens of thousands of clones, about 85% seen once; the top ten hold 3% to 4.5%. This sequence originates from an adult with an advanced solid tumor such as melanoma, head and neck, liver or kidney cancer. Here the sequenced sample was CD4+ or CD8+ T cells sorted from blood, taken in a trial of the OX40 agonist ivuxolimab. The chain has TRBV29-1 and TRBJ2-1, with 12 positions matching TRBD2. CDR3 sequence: CSVIGLAGHNEQFF. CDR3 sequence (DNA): TGCAGCGTGATTGGACTAGCGGGGCACAATGAGCAGTTCTTC.